This T cell receptor (beta chain) was obtained from a study of blood T cell repertoires in COVID-19. As for the study in general: Acute and convalescent COVID-19 samples came from the United States, Italy and Spain. The cDNA or gDNA used as material had been derived from T cells, B-cell-depleted T cells, or PBMCs.

Here immunoSEQ multiplex PCR was the method, and the copy in TCRdb shows in-frame clones only, minus some. In the table there are about 140,000 clones, 81% of which are singletons. Source material: peripheral blood. The source of this sequence is a human donor in a cohort sampled during active COVID-19.

This chain's CDR3 is CASSVQRNRGRSTNEKLFF. For the CDR3, the DNA is TGTGCCAGCAGCGTTCAGCGAAACAGGGGGCGAAGCACTAATGAAAAACTGTTTTTT. The rearrangement uses TRBV5-5 and TRBJ1-4, with 9 nucleotides matching TRBD1. The CDR3 runs to 19 residues. V lost 4 bases and J lost 2; bases outside the gene matches: 15. Looked up from germline, CDR1 is SGHKS and CDR2 is YYEKEE (reference sequence).